The 10 T cell receptor beta chains below were found in one sample sequenced in a study of human T cells and chemical hapten exposure. The time point here: patch test 3, about 24 weeks after DPC sensitization. Treatment: therapeutic diphenylcyclopropenone sensitization with weekly scalp DPC. In TCRdb, the RACE reads were re-called with MiXCR into one record per CDR3 protein. The sample has about 190,000 distinct CDR3 sequences, roughly a quarter seen once. The input for sequencing was whole blood, taken in connection with sensitization to the hapten diphenylcyclopropenone (DPC). These receptors came from a woman between 40 and 50 years old with alopecia areata. Some clones in this sample may be carry-over from other donors' samples.

This clonotype was detected a few times. The chain carries TRBV20-1 and TRBJ1-1; D possibly corresponds to TRBD1 (6 bases). The CDR3 sequence is 12 residues long. The V end lost 5 bases, the J end lost 4 bases, and 11 bases lay between the germline ends. Germline CDR1 reads DFQATT; CDR2 reads SNEGSKA (reference sequence). The CDR3 coding sequence is TGCAGTGCTCCTTACAGGGTCACTGAAGCTTTCTTT. Amino acids: CSAPYRVTEAFF.

This clonotype is a singleton in its sample. The rearrangement links TRBV5-8 to TRBJ1-5; D gene uncertain. The V gene's germline CDR1 is SGHTS and CDR2 YDEGEE. The CDR3 is made up of 15 amino acids. Trimming removed 0 bases at V and 0 bases at J, with 7 bases between. The CDR3 sequence is CASSLESYSNQPQHF. The CDR3 coding sequence is TGTGCCAGCAGCTTGGAGAGTTATAGCAATCAGCCCCAGCATTTT.

This clonotype was detected only a few times. The chain couples TRBV5-1 to TRBJ2-1, with no clear D. With 5 bases removed from V and 3 bases from J, the gap between germline ends came to 9 bases. This CDR3 contains 13 residues. The germline V gene encodes CDR1 SGHRS and CDR2 YFSETQ. The CDR3 here is CASSPADYNEQFF. CDR3 DNA: TGCGCCAGCAGTCCGGCGGACTACAATGAGCAGTTCTTC.

This clonotype was seen only a few times. V is TRBV27 and J is TRBJ1-1; no definite D call. Germline V CDR1 and CDR2: MNHEY, SMNVEV (reference sequence). Trimming left V 6 bases short and J 0 bases short, with 8 bases between. The length of the CDR3 is 13 residues. CDR3 residues: CASRQVMNTEAFF. In DNA form, the CDR3 reads TGTGCCAGCAGGCAGGTCATGAACACTGAAGCTTTCTTT.

This clonotype came up a few times. V gene TRBV2 combines with J gene TRBJ2-2; 8 positions agree with TRBD1. The ends lost 2 bases at V and 4 bases at J; junction bases unmatched: 3. The germline V gene encodes CDR1 SNHLY and CDR2 FYNNEI. The CDR3 runs 15 residues. For the CDR3, the DNA is TGTGCCAGCAGTGAACAGGGGGCCTCCACCGGGGAGCTGTTTTTT. This translates into CASSEQGASTGELFF.

V and J are TRBV5-4 and TRBJ2-5, with TRBD2 identical over 8 bases. Losses at the gene ends were 4 bases for V and 5 bases for J; bases not matched to a gene: 10. CDR1 is SGHNT and CDR2 is YYREEE in the germline V gene (reference sequence). CDR3 size: 15 residues. The CDR3 bases are TGTGCCAGCAGCGTTAGCGGGGAGGGTCGGGAGACCCAGTACTTC. Its protein product is CASSVSGEGRETQYF.

The chain has TRBV12-3 or TRBV12-4 and TRBJ2-2, with D perhaps assigned TRBD1 or TRBD2 (5 bases each). V dropped 0 bases and J dropped 1 base, with 12 bases sitting between them. The CDR3 contains 17 residues. The CDR3 here is CASSLAFGTGNTGELFF. In DNA, the CDR3 is TGTGCCAGCAGTTTAGCGTTCGGGACGGGGAACACCGGGGAGCTGTTTTTT.

This clonotype was counted only a few times. The chain joins TRBV20-1 to TRBJ2-7; 10 bases map to TRBD2. From germline, CDR1 is DFQATT and CDR2 SNEGSKA (reference sequence). V was clipped by 3 bases and J by 1 base; unmatched bases: 12. This CDR3 contains 17 residues. DNA for the CDR3: TGCAGTGCTAGGGAGGGACTAGCGAGGAGCGGATCCTACGAGCAGTACTTC. Amino acids: CSAREGLARSGSYEQYF.

The chain employs TRBV20-1 and TRBJ2-1, with 12 bases identical to TRBD2. The V gene's germline CDR1 is DFQATT and CDR2 SNEGSKA (reference sequence). The CDR3 is made up of 17 amino acids. V shed 7 bases, J shed 9 bases, and the junction held 19 bases outside the gene matches. The CDR3 region has the DNA TGCAGTGTTAGGCCCGATCCGACTAGCGGGAGACGGGGTGAGCAGTTCTTC. Protein: CSVRPDPTSGRRGEQFF.

The genes are TRBV20-1 and TRBJ1-2; D unclear. The CDR3 is 12 residues long. V was pared by 3 bases and J by 6 bases, with 11 bases between. Per germline, CDR1 DFQATT and CDR2 SNEGSKA (reference sequence). The CDR3 nucleotides read TGCAGTGCTAGTCTCAGAGAGAATGGCTACACCTTC. Protein: CSASLRENGYTF.